The 21 T cell receptor beta chains given below trace back to one sample, sequenced in a study of shared clonotypes between healthy human individuals. Data came from immunoSEQ multiplex PCR; TCRdb stores just in-frame clones and leaves some out. This repertoire shows 850,000 to 1,200,000 clones, around 76% found once; its top ten account for roughly 1.4%. The sequencing sample was made of memory CD4+ T cells sorted from blood. Subset specified: CD45RA-negative fraction. All receptors come from a man between 18 and 35 years old in good health.

The chain employs TRBV6-1 and TRBJ1-1, with TRBD1 matching over 7 bases. The CDR3 has 14 residues. Germline CDR1 reads MNHNS; CDR2 reads SASEGT. The V segment lost 4 bases and the J segment 6 bases; nucleotides outside the gene matches: 8. This CDR3 reads CASSGYRGRSEAFF. CDR3 coding DNA: TGTGCCAGCAGTGGCTACAGGGGTCGCTCTGAAGCTTTCTTT.

Notes on this clone: This may arise from a read error, as a much more abundant clone is one base away. This chain joins TRBV2 and TRBJ1-4, with D possibly matching TRBD1 (6 bases). CDR3 length equals 14 residues. The V end lost 11 bases, the J end lost 7 bases, and 20 bases lay between the germline ends. Germline V gives CDR1 SNHLY, CDR2 FYNNEI. The CDR3 DNA reads TGTGCCTCTAGAAGTGGCAGGGGAGGTGAAAAACTGTTTTTT. It translates to CASRSGRGGEKLFF.

This chain uses TRBV6-1 with TRBJ1-5; 9 bases fit TRBD1. This CDR3 has 15 residues. V gave up 4 bases and J gave up 2 bases; unmatched junction bases: 3. Germline loops: CDR1 MNHNS, CDR2 SASEGT. The CDR3 reads CASSAWTGGNQPQHF. The DNA of the CDR3 is TGTGCCAGCAGTGCCTGGACAGGGGGCAATCAGCCCCAGCATTTT.

This clone came up a few times. This chain joins TRBV13 and TRBJ2-1; D possibly corresponds to TRBD1 (6 bases). The CDR3 has 16 amino acids. Germline V CDR1 and CDR2: PRHDT, FYEKMQ (reference sequence). V was clipped by 6 bases and J by 3 bases, with 18 bases between them. The CDR3 nucleotides are TGTGCCAGCAGTTTCGAGGGGGTCACAGGCTACAATGAGCAGTTCTTC. Its protein is CASSFEGVTGYNEQFF.

Here the CDR3 DNA reads TGCGCCACCTCTGACAGGGTAGAGACCCAGTACTTC. Protein product: CATSDRVETQYF. The V call is TRBV10-1, the J call TRBJ2-5, with 7 bases matching TRBD1. Losses at the gene ends were 10 bases for V and 4 bases for J; bases not matched to a gene: 6. Germline loops: CDR1 WNHNN, CDR2 SYGVQD (reference sequence). The length of the CDR3 is 12 residues.

The rearrangement links TRBV28 to TRBJ2-1; 7 positions agree with TRBD2. V shed 8 bases, J shed 6 bases, and the junction held 13 bases outside the gene matches. This CDR3 has 15 residues. The germline V gene has CDR1 MDHEN and CDR2 SYDVKM. DNA of the CDR3: TGTGCCAGCTTACGACGGGACCCGGGAGGCAATGAGCAGTTCTTC. Translating it yields CASLRRDPGGNEQFF.

This chain uses TRBV9 with TRBJ1-6; D not certain. The V and J ends lost 0 bases and 9 bases respectively, with 7 bases between them. The CDR3 covers 13 residues. Germline CDR1 and CDR2: SGDLS and YYNGEE. CDR3 sequence reads: CASSVDLTSPLHF. Here the CDR3 DNA reads TGTGCCAGCAGCGTAGACCTAACTTCACCCCTCCACTTT.

In DNA form, the CDR3 reads TGCGCCAGCAGCTCGGAACCGGGACAGAGTAACACTGAAGCTTTCTTT. Translating it yields CASSSEPGQSNTEAFF. V gene TRBV5-1 combines with J gene TRBJ1-1, with TRBD1 matching over 7 bases. Germline CDR1 reads SGHRS; CDR2 reads YFSETQ. With 3 bases clipped from V and 2 bases from J, the junction kept 10 bases outside the gene matches. This CDR3 has 16 residues.

This rearrangement joins TRBV5-1 to TRBJ1-3; 7 bases are a match to TRBD1. The CDR3 totals 16 residues. The germline V gene encodes CDR1 SGHRS and CDR2 YFSETQ. J gave up 0 bases and V 0 bases, and 3 bases lay outside the gene matches. The CDR3 here is CASSLAGGISGNTIYF. The CDR3 DNA sequence: TGCGCCAGCAGCTTGGCAGGGGGGATCTCTGGAAACACCATATATTTT.

This clone was detected a few times. V and J are TRBV11-2 and TRBJ2-7; D gene unclear. This CDR3 has 13 residues. Germline V gives CDR1 SGHAT, CDR2 FQNNGV. V dropped 5 bases and J dropped 7 bases, with 15 bases sitting between them. CDR3: CASSPKSIGEQYF. CDR3 coding DNA: TGTGCCAGCAGCCCTAAATCTATAGGGGAGCAGTACTTC.

This chain joins TRBV30 and TRBJ1-2; TRBD1 matches 7 bases. J lost 5 bases, V lost 5 bases, and 23 bases had no gene match. This CDR3 region has 18 residues. Germline loops: CDR1 GTSNPN, CDR2 SVGIG (reference sequence). CDR3 sequence reads: CAWVPLSRDSSGRYGYTF. Written as DNA, the CDR3 is TGTGCCTGGGTACCACTGTCCCGGGACAGTTCCGGCAGGTATGGCTACACCTTC.

To note about this clone: The same CDR3 also results from other DNA sequences found in this sample. V is TRBV19 and J is TRBJ2-6, with TRBD1 matching over 9 bases. Looked up from germline, CDR1 is LNHDA and CDR2 is SQIVND (reference sequence). The CDR3 contains 15 residues. V shed 5 bases and J 2 bases; nucleotides not matched to a gene: 1. The CDR3 protein is CASSGDRAGANVLTF. As DNA, the CDR3 is TGTGCCAGTAGTGGGGACAGGGCTGGGGCCAACGTCCTGACTTTC.

J is TRBJ1-5 and V is TRBV12-5, with 9 bases lining up with TRBD1. Germline V gene data show CDR1 as LGHNT and CDR2 as FRNRAP. This CDR3 region has 16 residues. The ends lost 7 bases at V and 3 bases at J; junction bases unmatched: 10. The CDR3 spells CASALGTGKNNQPQHF. For the CDR3, the DNA is TGTGCTAGTGCTCTAGGGACAGGGAAAAACAATCAGCCCCAGCATTTT.

The CDR3 sequence: CASSADRGHYEQYF. CDR3 DNA sequence: TGTGCCAGCAGTGCTGACAGGGGGCACTACGAGCAGTACTTC. The chain links TRBV2 to TRBJ2-7, with 10 bases fitting TRBD1. The junction had 3 bases not matched to a gene; V was cut back by 4 bases and J by 3 bases. CDR1 is SNHLY, CDR2 FYNNEI, per germline. The CDR3 has 14 amino acids.

This clone was picked up a small number of times. The chain combines TRBV7-2 with TRBJ2-7; 8 bases map to TRBD2. The CDR3 runs to 16 residues. CDR1 SGHTA and CDR2 FQGNSA come from the germline V gene. V lost 2 bases to trimming and J lost 0 bases; unmatched junction nucleotides: 6. CDR3 in DNA: TGTGCCAGCAGCTTAATGCCTAGCGGGCACTCCTACGAGCAGTACTTC. Translation gives CASSLMPSGHSYEQYF.

V is TRBV6-4 and J is TRBJ2-5; 7 nucleotides match TRBD2. This CDR3 comprises 12 residues. The germline V gene encodes CDR1 MRHNA and CDR2 SNTAGT. After removal of 8 bases from V and 2 bases from J, the junction contained 2 bases not matched to a gene. The CDR3 region has the DNA TGTGCCAGCGGGGGGGAACAAGAGACCCAGTACTTC. It yields the protein CASGGEQETQYF.

The chain recombines TRBV7-8 with TRBJ2-1; possibly TRBD1 or TRBD2 for D (5 bases each). Trimming took off 7 bases at V and 5 bases at J, with 30 bases between the two ends. This CDR3 is 19 amino acids long. Germline V CDR1 and CDR2: SGHVS, FQNEAQ. Here the CDR3 reads CASIKARFPGSTRDNEQFF. CDR3 nucleotide sequence: TGTGCCAGCATCAAGGCCAGATTTCCGGGGTCTACCAGGGACAATGAGCAGTTCTTC.

The chain recombines TRBV27 with TRBJ1-1; no clear D gene. CDR3 length equals 11 residues. V lost 5 bases and J lost 7, with 8 bases in between. Germline lookup yields CDR1 MNHEY and CDR2 SMNVEV (reference sequence). The CDR3 DNA reads TGTGCCAGCAGTGGACGGTTTGAAGCTTTCTTT. This translates into CASSGRFEAFF.

Note on this clone: Germline is not matched at one junction end, which may reflect a read error. J is TRBJ2-3 and V is TRBV5-1, with 8 bases fitting TRBD2. This CDR3 contains 16 residues. Germline V CDR1 and CDR2: SGHRS, YFSETQ. CDR3 nucleotide sequence: TGCGCCGGCAGCCCAACTAGCGGTCCGGGGACAGATACGCAGTATTTT. It translates to CAGSPTSGPGTDTQYF.

The chain carries TRBV5-1 and TRBJ2-3; the match to TRBD2 covers 7 bases. Germline V CDR1 and CDR2: SGHRS, YFSETQ. The CDR3 totals 14 residues. J lost 1 base, V lost 4 bases, and 3 bases had no gene match. The CDR3 DNA follows: TGCGCCAGCAGCACCACTAGCGGCACAGATACGCAGTATTTT. Its translation: CASSTTSGTDTQYF.

The chain combines TRBV27 with TRBJ2-3; D call uncertain. Germline V gives CDR1 MNHEY, CDR2 SMNVEV (reference sequence). Trimming shortened V by 2 bases and J by 7 bases, and 13 bases separated the two germline ends. This CDR3 contains 14 residues. The CDR3 nucleotides read TGTGCCAGCAGTTTAGCGGTTGTTTTCTATACGCAGTATTTT. It encodes CASSLAVVFYTQYF.